These T cell receptor beta chains were read from a single sample in a study of T cell changes during pregnancy in multiple sclerosis. Profiled with immunoSEQ multiplex PCR; TCRdb holds only in-frame clones, not every one. This sample has about 29,000 clones, with around nine tenths found just once. The sequencing used CD8+ T cells from peripheral blood mononuclear cells, collected after pregnancy. These receptor sequences come from a female donor with multiple sclerosis, enrolled in a pregnancy study. The CDR3 runs from the conserved cysteine through the conserved F or W. A D gene is named only where the DNA matches it firmly. Size tells how often a clone was seen (once, few, many) or the class of an expanded clone, and some rows leave it out.

V: TRBV6-1; J: TRBJ1-2; D: -; size: -; DNA: TGTGCCAGCAGTGAAAGGGGGACACTTAGCTCGGGCTATGGCTACACCTTC; CDR3: CASSERGTLSSGYGYTF
V: TRBV4-1; J: TRBJ1-4; D: -; size: -; DNA: TGCGCCAGCAGCCAAGATGAGGGGGACCTTAATGAAAAACTGTTTTTT; CDR3: CASSQDEGDLNEKLFF
V: TRBV10-3; J: TRBJ1-1; D: -; size: -; DNA: TGTGCCATCAGTGATGAGGTTGAAGCTTTCTTT; CDR3: CAISDEVEAFF
V: TRBV7-6; J: TRBJ2-7; D: -; size: medium-sized; DNA: TGTGCCAGCAGCGGGCAGGGTTACGAGCAGTACTTC; CDR3: CASSGQGYEQYF
V: TRBV4-2; J: TRBJ1-5; D: -; size: once; DNA: TGTGCCAGCAGCCAAGACAGGGTCGGTAATCAGCCCCAGCATTTT; CDR3: CASSQDRVGNQPQHF
V: TRBV11-3; J: TRBJ1-1; D: TRBD1; size: once; DNA: TGTGCCAGCAGCGGGACTGGACAGGCGAACACTGAAGCTTTCTTT; CDR3: CASSGTGQANTEAFF
V: TRBV4-2; J: TRBJ2-5; D: TRBD2; size: -; DNA: TGTGCCAGCAGCCAATATTCCGCTAGCGGACAACCCGAGGAGACCCAGTACTTC; CDR3: CASSQYSASGQPEETQYF
V: TRBV28; J: TRBJ2-7; D: -; size: -; DNA: TGTGCCAGCAGTGCTTATGAGGGATTCTACGAGCAGTACTTC; CDR3: CASSAYEGFYEQYF
V: TRBV5-5; J: TRBJ2-1; D: -; size: -; DNA: TGTGCCAGCAGCTTGTGGGAGCGGAATGAGCAGTTCTTC; CDR3: CASSLWERNEQFF
V: TRBV2; J: TRBJ1-4; D: TRBD1; size: -; DNA: TGTGCCAGCAGTGAAGGCAGGGGGTCCGGAAAACTGTTTTTT; CDR3: CASSEGRGSGKLFF
V: TRBV21-1; J: TRBJ2-7; D: -; size: -; DNA: TGTGCCAGCAGCACTGGGACTAGCGGGAGGGGCGAGCAGTACTTC; CDR3: CASSTGTSGRGEQYF
V: TRBV7-9; J: TRBJ1-1; D: TRBD1; size: -; DNA: TGTGCCAGCAGCTTAAACAGGGGAGATACTGAAGCTTTCTTT; CDR3: CASSLNRGDTEAFF
V: TRBV6-4; J: TRBJ2-3; D: -; size: -; DNA: TGTGCCAGCAGTGACACTGAAAAAGATACGCAGTATTTT; CDR3: CASSDTEKDTQYF
V: TRBV5-1; J: TRBJ2-7; D: TRBD2; size: -; DNA: TGCGCCGGCAGCGTTTCTAGCGGAACATCCTACGAGCAGTACTTC; CDR3: CAGSVSSGTSYEQYF
V: TRBV11-2; J: TRBJ2-5; D: -; size: -; DNA: TGTGCCAGCAGCTCGACAGAAAATAGTGGGAGCGGGGAGACCCAGTACTTC; CDR3: CASSSTENSGSGETQYF
V: TRBV19; J: TRBJ2-2; D: -; size: once; DNA: TGTGCCAGTAGGGAGGGGTGGCAGAACACCGGGGAGCTGTTTTTT; CDR3: CASREGWQNTGELFF
V: TRBV12-2; J: TRBJ2-1; D: -; size: -; DNA: TGTGCAAGTCGCTTGAGACTAGCGGGTTTCGACAATGAGCAGTTCTTC; CDR3: CASRLRLAGFDNEQFF
V: TRBV28; J: TRBJ2-4; D: -; size: -; DNA: TGTGCCAGCAGTTTACCTAGTCAAGCGGGTTCCAAAAACATTCAGTACTTC; CDR3: CASSLPSQAGSKNIQYF
V: TRBV9; J: TRBJ2-1; D: TRBD2; size: -; DNA: TGTGCCAGCTCTGGAGGGGAGCGGGGCGACAATGAGCAGTTCTTC; CDR3: CASSGGERGDNEQFF
V: TRBV19; J: TRBJ2-2; D: TRBD1; size: -; DNA: TGTGCCAGTAGTATAGATGGGACAGGGGTTGAGCTGTTTTTT; CDR3: CASSIDGTGVELFF
V: TRBV30; J: TRBJ2-7; D: TRBD1; size: -; DNA: TGTGCCTGGGCAGACAGGGAAAATGTTGACGAGCAGTACTTC; CDR3: CAWADRENVDEQYF
V: TRBV7-9; J: TRBJ2-4; D: TRBD1; size: -; DNA: TGTGCCAGCAGCGAACGCCGGGACAGGGGATCCAAAAACATTCAGTACTTC; CDR3: CASSERRDRGSKNIQYF
V: TRBV5-6; J: TRBJ2-5; D: -; size: -; DNA: TGTGCCAGCAGCCCTGCCTCTGCAGAAACGGAGACCCAGTACTTC; CDR3: CASSPASAETETQYF
V: TRBV7-8; J: TRBJ2-1; D: -; size: few; DNA: TGTGCCAGCAGCTCCGACCCGAGGGCTAGCAGATACAATGAGCAGTTCTTC; CDR3: CASSSDPRASRYNEQFF
V: TRBV6-6; J: TRBJ1-5; D: -; size: -; DNA: TGTGCCAGCAGTTACGAGCCCCAGGGCCATCAGCCCCAGCATTTT; CDR3: CASSYEPQGHQPQHF
V: TRBV6-4; J: TRBJ2-3; D: TRBD2; size: -; DNA: TGTGCCAGCAGTAAAGCGGGGAGCACAGATACGCAGTATTTT; CDR3: CASSKAGSTDTQYF
V: TRBV14; J: TRBJ2-3; D: TRBD2; size: -; DNA: TGTGCCAGCAGCCACCTCCCACTAGCGGGAGGGCCTTTGACGGATACGCAGTATTTT; CDR3: CASSHLPLAGGPLTDTQYF